This TCR beta chain is drawn from a study of cytomegalovirus exposure and HLA in healthy donors. The germline gives CDR1 SGHAT, CDR2 FQNNGV. This CDR3 has 13 amino acids. V was pared by 5 bases and J by 9 bases, with 14 bases between. The PCR used 60 Vbeta and 13 Jbeta primers. TCRdb keeps only in-frame clones here, not all; method: immunoSEQ multiplex PCR. The sample includes fewer than 95,000 clones, roughly four fifths of them seen just once. Sequencing input: PBMCs. The chain has TRBV11-2 and TRBJ2-4, with D possibly being TRBD2 (5 bases). The TCR sequence derives from a man aged 30 to 39 in good health and CMV-seronegative. CDR3 DNA sequence: TGTGCCAGCAGCCCCTCCGAAGGAGGCATTCAGTACTTC. Its translation is CASSPSEGGIQYF.